The 32 T cell receptor beta chains in this list originate from one sample, sequenced in a study of shared T cell receptors in the human thymus. Repertoires were generated with immunoSEQ multiplex PCR, while TCRdb's copy carries only in-frame clones and drops some. The repertoire holds 65,000 to 70,000 clones, with more than 90% as singletons. The sequenced sample consisted of thymocytes. Receptors were obtained from a human donor.

V usage is TRBV5-6 and J usage is TRBJ2-7, with a tentative D call TRBD1 (6 bases). Trimming took off 4 bases at V and 3 bases at J, with 20 bases between the two ends. The CDR3 has 16 amino acids. The germline V gene has CDR1 SGHDT and CDR2 YYEEEE. The CDR3 is CASSPARDTMDYEQYF. The CDR3 DNA follows: TGTGCCAGCAGCCCGGCCCGGGACACCATGGACTACGAGCAGTACTTC.

This chain links TRBV6-5 with TRBJ2-6; D is unresolved. Between the trimmed V and J ends, which lost 4 bases and 3 bases, there was a span of 10 bases. The CDR3 spans 15 residues. In germline, CDR1 is MNHEY, CDR2 SVGAGI. The CDR3 DNA follows: TGTGCCAGCAGTTCATCCACGGGTGGGGCCAACGTCCTGACTTTC. It encodes CASSSSTGGANVLTF.

The CDR3 nucleotides are TGTGGTTGTACCCCTACCACCAACTACGAGCAGTACTTC. This translates into CGCTPTTNYEQYF. The chain carries TRBV6-1 and TRBJ2-7; D is ambiguous. Germline V gene data show CDR1 as MNHNS and CDR2 as SASEGT. This CDR3 comprises 13 residues.

This clone was detected only a few times. V usage is TRBV14 and J usage is TRBJ1-2; unclear D gene. With 4 bases removed from V and 2 bases from J, the gap between germline ends came to 8 bases. The CDR3 runs 13 residues. Germline lookup yields CDR1 SGHDN and CDR2 FVKESK. The CDR3 here is CASSPTVNYGYTF. In DNA form, the CDR3 reads TGTGCCAGCAGCCCTACCGTCAACTATGGCTACACCTTC.

The CDR3 loop reads CASSQVSVRGISPLHF. The CDR3 region has the DNA TGCGCCAGCAGCCAAGTGTCCGTTCGGGGAATTTCACCCCTCCACTTT. The V gene is TRBV4-3, the J gene TRBJ1-6; D not resolved. Per the germline V gene, CDR1 is LGHNA and CDR2 is YSLEER. The CDR3 is made up of 16 amino acids. The V end was cut by 1 base, the J end by 9 bases, with 16 bases between.

CDR3 DNA sequence: TGTGCCAGCAGCCTGGGGAGTGAGCAGTTCTTC. Its protein product is CASSLGSEQFF. This sequence joins TRBV9 and TRBJ2-1, with D maybe TRBD2 (5 bases). The CDR3 is 11 amino acids. Germline assignment: CDR1 SGDLS and CDR2 YYNGEE. V lost 4 bases to trimming and J lost 9 bases, with 8 bases between them.

The chain has TRBV9 and TRBJ2-3, with 9 nucleotides matching TRBD2. The trim removed 1 base at V and 3 bases at J, leaving 6 bases unmatched. The germline CDR1 and CDR2 sequences are SGDLS and YYNGEE. CDR3 length: 16 amino acids. CDR3 loop: CASSVRPAGGTDTQYF. The CDR3 coding sequence is TGTGCCAGCAGCGTACGCCCTGCGGGGGGGACAGATACGCAGTATTTT.

J is TRBJ1-5 and V is TRBV15, with D unclear. CDR3 length: 19 residues. CDR1 is LNHNV and CDR2 is YYDKDF in the germline V gene (reference sequence). V was pared by 0 bases and J by 0 bases, with 18 bases between. CDR3 loop: CATSRDPPAGGYSNQPQHF. CDR3 DNA: TGTGCCACCAGCAGAGATCCCCCGGCAGGAGGCTATAGCAATCAGCCCCAGCATTTT.

The J gene is TRBJ2-3, the V gene TRBV30, with 7 nucleotides matching TRBD2. Unmatched junction bases numbered 3, after V lost 4 bases and J lost 2 bases. Germline V gene sequence: CDR1 GTSNPN, CDR2 SVGIG (reference sequence). This CDR3 spans 13 amino acids. The CDR3 here is CAWTGGNTDTQYF. The CDR3 DNA sequence: TGTGCCTGGACCGGGGGGAACACAGATACGCAGTATTTT.

The CDR3 here is CASRFVRTETGELFF. The CDR3 DNA reads TGCGCCAGCAGATTCGTTCGCACTGAGACCGGGGAGCTGTTTTTT. The chain is built from TRBV5-1 and TRBJ2-2; D is unclear. The CDR3 extends over 15 amino acids. Per the germline V gene, CDR1 is SGHRS and CDR2 is YFSETQ. V was trimmed by 5 bases and J by 5 bases, leaving 16 bases between them.

The chain couples TRBV9 to TRBJ1-2; D not certain. V was clipped by 2 bases and J by 5 bases, with 28 bases between them. Germline loops: CDR1 SGDLS, CDR2 YYNGEE. The CDR3 consists of 19 residues. Here the CDR3 DNA reads TGTGCCAGCAGCGTGCCCAGCCGAACTGTACTATGGCCATATTATGGCTACACCTTC. It encodes CASSVPSRTVLWPYYGYTF.

V and J are TRBV19 and TRBJ1-4; D is uncertain. There are 15 residues in the CDR3. V lost 3 bases to trimming and J lost 8 bases, with 16 bases between them. Per germline, CDR1 LNHDA and CDR2 SQIVND (reference sequence). DNA for the CDR3: TGTGCCAGTAGTATCCTCCCCCGGGTGGGGGAAAAACTGTTTTTT. Protein: CASSILPRVGEKLFF.

This chain uses TRBV5-4 with TRBJ2-7; D unresolved. Germline V lookup: CDR1 SGHNT, CDR2 YYREEE (reference sequence). Trimming removed 2 bases at V and 2 bases at J, with 11 bases between. The CDR3 has 14 amino acids. The CDR3: CASSLAGPPYEQYF. The CDR3 bases are TGTGCCAGCAGCTTAGCCGGGCCTCCCTACGAGCAGTACTTC.

There are a few counts of this clone. The chain uses TRBV2 and TRBJ2-3; 7 bases are shared with TRBD2. Per the germline V gene, CDR1 is SNHLY and CDR2 is FYNNEI. This CDR3 has 15 amino acids. V was clipped by 3 bases and J by 3 bases; unmatched bases: 6. This chain's CDR3 is CASSEGGFRTDTQYF. The DNA for the CDR3 is TGTGCCAGCAGTGAGGGAGGGTTTAGGACAGATACGCAGTATTTT.

The rearrangement joins TRBV5-1 to TRBJ2-3; either TRBD1 or TRBD2 may fit D (6 bases each). Per germline, CDR1 SGHRS and CDR2 YFSETQ. V lost 0 bases, J lost 5 bases, and 13 bases lay in between. CDR3 length: 15 residues. CDR3 sequence: CASSLVGGLGDTQYF. The CDR3 DNA reads TGCGCCAGCAGCTTGGTGGGGGGCCTGGGAGATACGCAGTATTTT.

V and J are TRBV5-4 and TRBJ1-2; 7 nucleotides match TRBD1. The length of the CDR3 is 15 residues. V gave up 5 bases and J gave up 1 base; unmatched junction bases: 8. Germline values: CDR1 SGHNT, CDR2 YYREEE (reference sequence). The chain's CDR3 is CASRLGQGDNYGYTF. CDR3 DNA sequence: TGTGCCAGCAGACTTGGGCAGGGGGATAACTATGGCTACACCTTC.

The J gene is TRBJ1-2, the V gene TRBV10-3; D remains unclear. The CDR3 extends over 14 amino acids. Trimming removed 8 bases from V and 4 bases from J, with 17 bases in between. CDR1 is ENHRY, CDR2 SYGVKD, per germline. The CDR3 nucleotides are TGTGCCATCTCGGGCCCCTTCCGGGGCTATGGCTACACCTTC. This translates into CAISGPFRGYGYTF.

The chain recombines TRBV7-8 with TRBJ1-5; D uncertain. This CDR3 comprises 16 residues. Germline V gene sequence: CDR1 SGHVS, CDR2 FQNEAQ. The V end was cut by 4 bases, the J end by 4 bases, with 17 bases between. The CDR3 loop reads CASSSTEIVGNQPQHF. CDR3 sequence (DNA): TGTGCCAGCAGCTCGACGGAAATAGTCGGGAATCAGCCCCAGCATTTT.

This clone was picked up one time. The V gene is TRBV5-6, the J gene TRBJ1-4; 8 nucleotides match TRBD1. The CDR3 extends over 16 amino acids. Germline CDR1 is SGHDT and CDR2 is YYEEEE. Germline trimming cut 0 bases from V and 2 bases from J; bases unmatched to any gene: 3. This CDR3 is CASSLGQGATNEKLFF. In nucleotides, the CDR3 is TGTGCCAGCAGCTTGGGGCAGGGGGCGACTAATGAAAAACTGTTTTTT.

The V and J genes are TRBV5-8 and TRBJ1-1; D is uncertain. CDR1 is SGHTS, CDR2 YDEGEE, per germline. V lost 1 base to trimming and J lost 3 bases, with 16 bases between them. The length of the CDR3 is 16 residues. The CDR3, as DNA: TGTGCCAGCAGCTTGTTACAAGGTCATGAGTACACTGAAGCTTTCTTT. Translated, it gives CASSLLQGHEYTEAFF.

The chain joins TRBV5-1 to TRBJ2-2; D is ambiguous. Germline lookup yields CDR1 SGHRS and CDR2 YFSETQ. CDR3 length: 11 residues. The V and J ends lost 7 bases and 8 bases respectively, with 9 bases between them. The CDR3 spells CASLLRGELFF. As DNA, the CDR3 is TGCGCCAGCCTCCTGAGGGGGGAGCTGTTTTTT.

CDR3 DNA: TGTGCCAGCAGTTTAGGGGGACCGTATAAGCAGTACTTC. It yields the protein CASSLGGPYKQYF. This rearrangement joins TRBV27 to TRBJ2-7, with D perhaps assigned TRBD1 or TRBD2 (5 bases each). The CDR3 runs to 13 residues. The germline gives CDR1 MNHEY, CDR2 SMNVEV (reference sequence). V lost 2 bases and J lost 8, with 13 bases in between.

The count of this clone is one. The chain recombines TRBV4-1 with TRBJ1-1; weak D call: TRBD1 (5 bases). The V end was cut by 3 bases, the J end by 3 bases, with 23 bases between. Germline lookup yields CDR1 MGHRA and CDR2 YSYEKL. The CDR3 is 18 amino acids. As DNA, the CDR3 is TGCGCCAGCAGCCACGCACGTCGGACAAAAAAGCGGGACACTGAAGCTTTCTTT. Encoded protein: CASSHARRTKKRDTEAFF.

The chain recombines TRBV4-3 with TRBJ2-3, with 7 nucleotides matching TRBD1. CDR3 size: 17 residues. V lost 4 bases, J lost 0 bases, and 10 bases stayed unmatched. Germline values: CDR1 LGHNA, CDR2 YSLEER. The CDR3 DNA is TGCGCCAGCAGCCCCAGCCCGGGACAGCAGAGCACAGATACGCAGTATTTT. The encoded protein is CASSPSPGQQSTDTQYF.

The rearrangement uses TRBV11-2 and TRBJ2-2; 11 bases are a match to TRBD2. CDR1 and CDR2 from the germline V gene are SGHAT and FQNNGV. J lost 7 bases, V lost 2 bases, and 9 bases had no gene match. The CDR3 is 17 residues long. In DNA, the CDR3 is TGTGCCAGCAGCTTAACTGGTCCTAGCGGGGGGTACGGGGAGCTGTTTTTT. Translation: CASSLTGPSGGYGELFF.

There are a few counts of this clone. The J gene is TRBJ1-6, the V gene TRBV15; a possible D gene is TRBD1 (5 bases). Looked up from germline, CDR1 is LNHNV and CDR2 is YYDKDF (reference sequence). V dropped 3 bases and J dropped 6 bases, with 24 bases sitting between them. The CDR3 is 19 amino acids. CDR3 DNA sequence: TGTGCCACCAGCAGGCGAACACCGGGACCTTTCCCGCTTAATTCACCCCTCCACTTT. Protein product: CATSRRTPGPFPLNSPLHF.

This chain links TRBV13 with TRBJ2-5, with 12 positions matching TRBD1. The CDR3 runs 15 residues. Germline values: CDR1 PRHDT, CDR2 FYEKMQ (reference sequence). Trimming removed 3 bases from V and 4 bases from J; junction bases left unmatched: 3. Here the CDR3 DNA reads TGTGCCAGCAGCTTGGGACAGGGGGCAGGAGAGACCCAGTACTTC. It yields the protein CASSLGQGAGETQYF.

The rearrangement links TRBV9 to TRBJ2-1; perhaps TRBD2 as D (7 bases). The CDR3 extends over 15 amino acids. The ends were cut back, 3 bases at V and 7 bases at J, with 17 bases in the middle. The germline gives CDR1 SGDLS, CDR2 YYNGEE. The CDR3 loop is CASSGGGALSNEQFF. CDR3 DNA: TGTGCCAGCAGCGGAGGGGGGGCGCTTAGTAATGAGCAGTTCTTC.

This chain joins TRBV5-1 and TRBJ2-1, with D uncertain. Looked up from germline, CDR1 is SGHRS and CDR2 is YFSETQ. The CDR3 runs to 13 residues. Trimming left V 5 bases short and J 3 bases short, with 9 bases between. CDR3 sequence: CASRRWNYNEQFF. CDR3 in DNA: TGCGCCAGCAGACGATGGAACTACAATGAGCAGTTCTTC. Full variable domain (rest looked up from reference TRBV5-1 and TRBJ2-1): KAGVTQTPRYLIKTRGQQVTLSCSPISGHRSVSWYQQTPGQGLQFLFEYFSETQRNKGNFPGRFSGRQFSNSRSEMNVSTLELGDSALYLCASRRWNYNEQFFGPGTRLTVL.

The chain employs TRBV5-8 and TRBJ2-5; 11 bases are a match to TRBD2. Trimming at V came to 3 bases and at J to 5 bases, leaving 9 bases not matched to a gene. Looked up from germline, CDR1 is SGHTS and CDR2 is YDEGEE. This CDR3 contains 16 residues. For the CDR3, the DNA is TGTGCCAGCAGCTCCCGGAGTAGCGGGGGGGAGGAGACCCAGTACTTC. Residues: CASSSRSSGGEETQYF.

This clone was seen once. This chain joins TRBV2 and TRBJ1-4, with 8 bases fitting TRBD1. Trimming at V came to 6 bases and at J to 7 bases, leaving 19 bases not matched to a gene. Germline V gene sequence: CDR1 SNHLY, CDR2 FYNNEI. The CDR3 runs 18 residues. The chain's CDR3 is CASRVDRGLALIGEKLFF. In DNA, the CDR3 is TGTGCCAGCAGAGTCGACAGGGGTCTGGCTCTGATAGGTGAAAAACTGTTTTTT.

The chain employs TRBV27 and TRBJ1-4, with D perhaps TRBD1 (6 bases). The CDR3 runs to 13 residues. Germline CDR1 reads MNHEY; CDR2 reads SMNVEV (reference sequence). V was pared by 5 bases and J by 13 bases, with 17 bases between. CDR3 bases: TGTGCCAGCAGTCCGCGGGTGGGGGGCGGACTGTTTTTT. Residues: CASSPRVGGGLFF.